A single sample is the source of the 30 T cell receptor beta chains below, sequenced in a study of a mutant IDH1 vaccine in newly diagnosed glioma. The sample's time point: baseline, week 1 (first vaccination visit). Treatment indicated: pre-vaccination baseline after standard-of-care therapy. The assay was immunoSEQ multiplex PCR, and TCRdb's table has in-frame clones only and misses some. The profile shows around 30,000 clones, around 80% of them singletons. Material: peripheral blood mononuclear cells (PBMCs), obtained from a glioma patient treated with radiotherapy, temozolomide or both. These receptors all stem from a man aged 45-60 years with glioma. Some clones in this sample may be carry-over from other donors' samples.

The chain employs TRBV5-4 and TRBJ1-4; tentatively, D is TRBD1 (6 bases). CDR1 is SGHNT and CDR2 is YYREEE in the germline V gene (reference sequence). V dropped 4 bases and J dropped 7 bases, with 14 bases sitting between them. The CDR3 covers 14 residues. Here the CDR3 reads CASSVGGPGEKLFF. The CDR3 DNA reads as TGTGCCAGCAGCGTGGGGGGGCCTGGTGAAAAACTGTTTTTT.

V and J are TRBV15 and TRBJ1-5; D remains ambiguous. This CDR3 region has 14 residues. CDR1 is LNHNV, CDR2 YYDKDF, per germline (reference sequence). V was trimmed by 0 bases and J by 5 bases, leaving 8 bases between them. As DNA, the CDR3 is TGTGCCACCAGCAGAGATAGGGTCGATCAGCCCCAGCATTTT. It encodes CATSRDRVDQPQHF.

This clone occurred a few times. CDR3 nucleotides: TGTGCCAGCAGTCCAGACTCTGGGGCCAACGTCCTGACTTTC. Amino acid sequence: CASSPDSGANVLTF. The chain joins TRBV7-9 to TRBJ2-6, with no clear D. The CDR3 consists of 14 residues. Germline assignment: CDR1 SEHNR and CDR2 FQNEAQ (reference sequence). Trimming shortened V by 6 bases and J by 0 bases, and 6 bases separated the two germline ends.

This clone was observed a few times. This chain connects TRBV2 to TRBJ1-5; D is possibly TRBD1 (6 bases). This CDR3 region has 15 residues. Per germline, CDR1 SNHLY and CDR2 FYNNEI. The V end was cut by 5 bases, the J end by 1 base, with 12 bases between. The CDR3 spells CASSPDRNSNQPQHF. Written as DNA, the CDR3 is TGTGCCAGCAGTCCAGACAGGAACAGCAATCAGCCCCAGCATTTT.

The J gene is TRBJ1-1, the V gene TRBV19; maybe TRBD1 (5 bases). Trimming removed 0 bases from V and 7 bases from J, with 12 bases in between. Germline V gene sequence: CDR1 LNHDA, CDR2 SQIVND (reference sequence). The CDR3 consists of 14 residues. This CDR3 reads CASSIEGGSGEAFF. CDR3 sequence (DNA): TGTGCCAGTAGTATAGAGGGGGGTTCTGGTGAAGCTTTCTTT.

This chain uses TRBV30 with TRBJ2-1; tentatively, D is TRBD1 (6 bases). Looked up from germline, CDR1 is GTSNPN and CDR2 is SVGIG (reference sequence). The germline V and J ends were trimmed by 1 base and 8 bases, with 15 bases remaining between them. The CDR3 extends over 14 amino acids. CDR3 sequence (DNA): TGTGCCTGGAGTGAGGGACACCGGCTGGATGAGCAGTTCTTC. Residues: CAWSEGHRLDEQFF. The full variable domain, rest sourced from reference TRBV30 and TRBJ2-1, is SQTIHQWPATLVQPVGSPLSLECTVEGTSNPNLYWYRQAAGRGLQLLFYSVGIGQISSEVPQNLSASRPQDRQFILSSKKLLLSDSGFYLCAWSEGHRLDEQFFGPGTRLTVL.

V gene TRBV10-2 combines with J gene TRBJ2-7; D call uncertain. Trimming took 1 base from V and 3 from J, leaving 7 bases between them. The CDR3 runs 13 residues. Germline loops: CDR1 WSHSY, CDR2 SAAADI. CDR3 amino acids: CASSEYGGYEQYF. The CDR3 coding sequence is TGCGCCAGCAGTGAGTATGGCGGCTACGAGCAGTACTTC.

V gene TRBV18 combines with J gene TRBJ2-7; TRBD1 matches at 8 bases. The CDR3 is 13 residues long. V gave up 3 bases and J gave up 7 bases; unmatched junction bases: 5. CDR1 is KGHSH and CDR2 is LQKENI in the germline V gene. The DNA for the CDR3 is TGTGCCAGCTCACCGGACAGGGAGAGGGAGCAGTACTTC. Residues: CASSPDREREQYF.

J is TRBJ1-5 and V is TRBV2, with 7 bases matching TRBD1. Germline-derived CDR1 and CDR2 are SNHLY and FYNNEI. J lost 3 bases, V lost 7 bases, and 3 bases had no gene match. The CDR3 totals 13 residues. The CDR3 coding sequence is TGTGCCAGCACCGGGACAGTCAATCAGCCCCAGCATTTT. Protein sequence: CASTGTVNQPQHF.

This chain uses TRBV2 with TRBJ1-5; D possibly corresponds to TRBD1 (6 bases). The CDR3 loop spans 16 amino acids. V was cut by 1 base and J by 3 bases, with 13 bases left in between. The germline CDR1 and CDR2 sequences are SNHLY and FYNNEI. The CDR3 DNA is TGTGCCAGCAGTGAAGGAACAGGGTGGGACAATCAGCCCCAGCATTTT. As protein: CASSEGTGWDNQPQHF.

The chain uses TRBV7-8 and TRBJ2-7, with 7 bases fitting TRBD1. Germline loops: CDR1 SGHVS, CDR2 FQNEAQ. The CDR3 loop spans 14 amino acids. Losses at the gene ends were 5 bases for V and 5 bases for J; bases not matched to a gene: 9. The CDR3 is CASSAGTVKNEQYF. CDR3 bases: TGTGCCAGCAGCGCCGGGACAGTTAAGAACGAGCAGTACTTC.

The chain is built from TRBV6-1 and TRBJ2-5, with 8 bases fitting TRBD1. This CDR3 region has 13 residues. Germline CDR1 reads MNHNS; CDR2 reads SASEGT. The junction had 3 bases not matched to a gene; V was cut back by 5 bases and J by 4 bases. Here the CDR3 reads CASSPTGGETQYF. The CDR3 DNA reads as TGTGCCAGCAGTCCAACAGGGGGAGAGACCCAGTACTTC.

V usage is TRBV5-8 and J usage is TRBJ1-5; no definite D call. Germline values: CDR1 SGHTS, CDR2 YDEGEE. The CDR3 contains 14 residues. The V end was cut by 4 bases, the J end by 4 bases, with 12 bases between. This chain's CDR3 is CASSPSGKNQPQHF. For the CDR3, the DNA is TGTGCCAGCAGCCCCTCGGGCAAAAATCAGCCCCAGCATTTT. Filled out from reference TRBV5-8 and TRBJ1-5, the complete variable domain reads EAGVTQSPTHLIKTRGQQATLRCSPISGHTSVYWYQQALGLGLQFLLWYDEGEERNRGNFPPRFSGRQFPNYSSELNVNALELEDSALYLCASSPSGKNQPQHFGDGTRLSIL.

The rearrangement links TRBV5-1 to TRBJ2-7; TRBD1 is a possible D gene (6 bases). The CDR3 totals 14 residues. Germline CDR1 SGHRS, CDR2 YFSETQ. V was cut by 4 bases and J by 6 bases, with 17 bases left in between. The CDR3 is CASSNTGMDFEQYF. CDR3 sequence (DNA): TGCGCCAGCAGCAATACAGGGATGGACTTCGAGCAGTACTTC.

V usage is TRBV6-5 and J usage is TRBJ2-4; perhaps TRBD2 as D (6 bases). In germline, CDR1 is MNHEY, CDR2 SVGAGI. This CDR3 spans 14 amino acids. V lost 6 bases and J lost 4, with 13 bases in between. The CDR3 region is CASRVPGAKNIQYF. Here the CDR3 DNA reads TGTGCCAGCAGGGTCCCGGGAGCAAAAAACATTCAGTACTTC.

V is TRBV5-1 and J is TRBJ2-6; 8 nucleotides agree with TRBD1. CDR3 length: 16 residues. The J segment lost 2 bases and the V segment lost 4 bases, leaving 5 bases of the junction unmatched. Per germline, CDR1 SGHRS and CDR2 YFSETQ. Written as DNA, the CDR3 is TGCGCCAGCAGCCAAGACAGGGGTACTGGGGCCAACGTCCTGACTTTC. Amino acid sequence: CASSQDRGTGANVLTF.

This clone was recorded a few times. The chain links TRBV5-1 to TRBJ1-5; D is uncertain. This CDR3 contains 13 residues. The germline gives CDR1 SGHRS, CDR2 YFSETQ. Trimming stripped 0 bases from V and 3 bases from J, with 4 bases between. CDR3 DNA: TGCGCCAGCAGCTTGGAGTACAATCAGCCCCAGCATTTT. Its protein is CASSLEYNQPQHF.

V and J are TRBV9 and TRBJ2-1, with unresolved D. This CDR3 is 13 amino acids long. Germline CDR1 SGDLS, CDR2 YYNGEE. V was shortened by 0 bases and J by 5 bases, with 6 bases between the two germline ends. CDR3 nucleotides: TGTGCCAGCAGCGTAGGCACTCACAATGAGCAGTTCTTC. It codes for CASSVGTHNEQFF.

This chain's CDR3 is CASSQGGTWGVGDTQYF. CDR3 DNA sequence: TGCGCCAGCAGCCAAGGGGGTACGTGGGGGGTAGGAGATACGCAGTATTTT. This rearrangement joins TRBV4-1 to TRBJ2-3; D is perhaps TRBD2 (6 bases). The CDR3 loop spans 17 amino acids. The V gene's germline CDR1 is MGHRA and CDR2 YSYEKL. Trimming took 1 base from V and 5 from J, leaving 19 bases between them.

The rearrangement uses TRBV29-1 and TRBJ2-2; TRBD2 matches 7 bases. The CDR3 extends over 14 amino acids. Germline lookup yields CDR1 SQVTM and CDR2 ANQGSEA. Trimming at V came to 4 bases and at J to 1 base, leaving 3 bases not matched to a gene. The CDR3 region is CSVVGLMNTGELFF. In nucleotides, the CDR3 is TGCAGCGTTGTGGGACTAATGAACACCGGGGAGCTGTTTTTT.

The CDR3 sequence is CASSQGGDPSGNTIYF. In nucleotides, the CDR3 is TGCGCCAGCAGCCAAGGAGGGGACCCCTCTGGAAACACCATATATTTT. The chain couples TRBV4-1 to TRBJ1-3; tentative D call: TRBD1 (5 bases). CDR1 and CDR2 from the germline V gene are MGHRA and YSYEKL. This CDR3 contains 16 residues. V was clipped by 1 base and J by 0 bases, with 10 bases between them.

CDR3 protein: CASRRDRGGGYTF. CDR3 DNA sequence: TGTGCCAGCAGGCGAGACAGGGGCGGTGGCTACACCTTC. The chain uses TRBV6-5 and TRBJ1-2, with 8 bases that match TRBD1. The CDR3 spans 13 residues. V was pared by 6 bases and J by 7 bases, with 7 bases of the junction left unmatched. Germline V lookup: CDR1 MNHEY, CDR2 SVGAGI.

The chain links TRBV6-1 to TRBJ2-1; 9 nucleotides match TRBD1. The CDR3 is made up of 18 amino acids. In germline, CDR1 is MNHNS, CDR2 SASEGT. V shed 1 base and J 2 bases; nucleotides not matched to a gene: 9. For the CDR3, the DNA is TGTGCCAGCAGTGAAGTTGGGGCGGGACAGGGTCCCTACAATGAGCAGTTCTTC. It specifies CASSEVGAGQGPYNEQFF.

The chain employs TRBV11-3 and TRBJ1-1, with a possible D match to TRBD1 (5 bases). The V end lost 2 bases, the J end lost 2 bases, and 9 bases lay between the germline ends. Germline V lookup: CDR1 SGHNT, CDR2 YENEEA. The CDR3 runs to 14 residues. DNA for the CDR3: TGTGCCAGCAGCTTAAGACAGTCCAACACTGAAGCTTTCTTT. The encoded protein is CASSLRQSNTEAFF.

This clone turned up a few times. The chain is built from TRBV7-2 and TRBJ1-1; no clear D gene. Germline V CDR1 and CDR2: SGHTA, FQGNSA. The V gene lost 1 base and the J gene lost 8 bases, with 11 bases spanning the gap. This CDR3 region has 13 residues. The DNA for the CDR3 is TGTGCCAGCAGCTTAGGAGGCAGAGGGGAAGCTTTCTTT. This sequence encodes CASSLGGRGEAFF.

This chain joins TRBV5-6 and TRBJ2-7; no firm D call. V was pared by 3 bases and J by 0 bases, with 10 bases between. CDR3 size: 14 residues. The germline gives CDR1 SGHDT, CDR2 YYEEEE. CDR3 sequence: CASSSLKDSYEQYF. For the CDR3, the DNA is TGTGCCAGCAGCTCTTTGAAAGACTCCTACGAGCAGTACTTC.

In this sample, this clone turned up a few times. This chain uses TRBV27 with TRBJ1-1, with TRBD1 matching 7 bases. The V gene end was trimmed by 5 bases and the J gene end by 4 bases; junction bases not matched to a gene: 10. The CDR3 sequence is 15 residues long. Germline values: CDR1 MNHEY, CDR2 SMNVEV (reference sequence). CDR3 sequence (DNA): TGTGCCAGCAGTGCGGCGACAGGGTTGGTCACTGAAGCTTTCTTT. Translation: CASSAATGLVTEAFF.

The chain combines TRBV19 with TRBJ1-4, with TRBD1 as a possible D gene (6 bases). The length of the CDR3 is 14 residues. The germline V gene has CDR1 LNHDA and CDR2 SQIVND (reference sequence). V was clipped by 0 bases and J by 5 bases, with 7 bases between them. The CDR3 protein is CASSIDRGNEKLFF. The CDR3 nucleotides are TGTGCCAGTAGTATAGACAGGGGAAATGAAAAACTGTTTTTT.

The V gene is TRBV5-4, the J gene TRBJ2-2; no reliable D call. CDR1 SGHNT and CDR2 YYREEE come from the germline V gene (reference sequence). The CDR3 extends over 13 amino acids. V was cut by 3 bases and J by 6 bases, with 9 bases left in between. CDR3 residues: CASSYYESGELFF. CDR3 in DNA: TGTGCCAGCAGCTATTATGAGTCCGGGGAGCTGTTTTTT.

This chain joins TRBV7-2 and TRBJ2-3, with 11 bases lining up with TRBD1. Germline V gene lookup returns CDR1 SGHTA and CDR2 FQGNSA. Trimming removed 5 bases from V and 6 bases from J; junction bases left unmatched: 10. There are 16 residues in the CDR3. For the CDR3, the DNA is TGTGCCAGCAGCCCACACCGGGACAGGGGGACGGATACGCAGTATTTT. This sequence encodes CASSPHRDRGTDTQYF.